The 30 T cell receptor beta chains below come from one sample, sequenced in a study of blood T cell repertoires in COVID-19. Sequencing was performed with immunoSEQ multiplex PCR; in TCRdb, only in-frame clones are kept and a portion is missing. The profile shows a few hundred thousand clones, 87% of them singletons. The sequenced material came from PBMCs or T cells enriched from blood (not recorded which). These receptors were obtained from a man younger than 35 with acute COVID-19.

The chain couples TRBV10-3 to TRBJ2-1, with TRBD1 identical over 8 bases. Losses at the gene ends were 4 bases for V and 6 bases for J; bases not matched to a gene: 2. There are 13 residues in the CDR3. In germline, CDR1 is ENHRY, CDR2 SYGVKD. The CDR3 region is CAISGTGLNEQFF. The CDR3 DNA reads TGTGCCATCAGTGGGACAGGGCTCAATGAGCAGTTCTTC.

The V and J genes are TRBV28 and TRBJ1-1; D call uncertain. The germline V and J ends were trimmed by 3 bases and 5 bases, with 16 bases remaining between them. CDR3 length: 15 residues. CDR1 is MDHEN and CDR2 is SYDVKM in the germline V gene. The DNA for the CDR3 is TGTGCCAGCAGTTTTTCTCGGGTAGCGGTTACTGAAGCTTTCTTT. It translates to CASSFSRVAVTEAFF.

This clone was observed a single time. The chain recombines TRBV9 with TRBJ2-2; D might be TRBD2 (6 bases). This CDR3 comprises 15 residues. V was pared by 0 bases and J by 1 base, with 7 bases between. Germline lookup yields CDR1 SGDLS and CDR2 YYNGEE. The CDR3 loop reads CASSVGLENTGELFF. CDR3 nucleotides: TGTGCCAGCAGCGTAGGACTAGAGAACACCGGGGAGCTGTTTTTT.

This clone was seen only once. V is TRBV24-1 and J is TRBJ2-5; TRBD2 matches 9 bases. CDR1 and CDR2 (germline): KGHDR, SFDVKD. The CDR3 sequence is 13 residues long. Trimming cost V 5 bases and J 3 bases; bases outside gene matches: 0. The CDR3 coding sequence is TGTGCCACCAGTGGACTAGCGGAAGAGACCCAGTACTTC. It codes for CATSGLAEETQYF.

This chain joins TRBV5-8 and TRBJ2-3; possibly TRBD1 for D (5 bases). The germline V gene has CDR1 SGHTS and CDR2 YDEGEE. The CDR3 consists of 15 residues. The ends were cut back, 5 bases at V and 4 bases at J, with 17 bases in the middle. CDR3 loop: CASSPDMARADTQYF. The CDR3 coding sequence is TGTGCCAGCAGTCCGGACATGGCACGGGCAGATACGCAGTATTTT.

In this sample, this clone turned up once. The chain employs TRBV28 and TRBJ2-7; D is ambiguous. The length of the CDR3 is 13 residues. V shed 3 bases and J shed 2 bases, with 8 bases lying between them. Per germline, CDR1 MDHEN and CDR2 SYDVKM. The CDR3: CASSFVSAYEQYF. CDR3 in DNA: TGTGCCAGCAGTTTCGTTAGTGCCTACGAGCAGTACTTC.

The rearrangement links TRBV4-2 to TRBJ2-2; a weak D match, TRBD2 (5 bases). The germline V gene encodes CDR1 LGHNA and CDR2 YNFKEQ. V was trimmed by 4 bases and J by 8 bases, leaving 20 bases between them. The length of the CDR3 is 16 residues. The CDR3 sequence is CASSPRGVRLQGELFF. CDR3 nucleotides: TGTGCCAGCAGCCCTCGGGGAGTGCGACTGCAGGGGGAGCTGTTTTTT.

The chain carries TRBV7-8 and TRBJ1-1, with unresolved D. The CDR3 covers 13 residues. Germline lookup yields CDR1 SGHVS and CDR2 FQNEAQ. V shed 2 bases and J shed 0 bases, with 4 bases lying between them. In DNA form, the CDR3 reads TGTGCCAGCAGCTTATCGGTGAACACTGAAGCTTTCTTT. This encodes CASSLSVNTEAFF.

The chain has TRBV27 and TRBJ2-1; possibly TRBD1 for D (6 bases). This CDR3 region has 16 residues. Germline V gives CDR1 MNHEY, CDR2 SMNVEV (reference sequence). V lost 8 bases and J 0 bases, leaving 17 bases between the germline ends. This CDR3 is CASAITGKSSYNEQFF. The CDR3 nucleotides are TGTGCCAGCGCCATAACAGGGAAAAGCTCCTACAATGAGCAGTTCTTC.

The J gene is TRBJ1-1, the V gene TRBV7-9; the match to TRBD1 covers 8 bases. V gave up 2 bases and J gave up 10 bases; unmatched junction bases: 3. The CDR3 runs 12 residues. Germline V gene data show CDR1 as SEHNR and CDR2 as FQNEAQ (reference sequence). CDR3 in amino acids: CASSLQGARAFF. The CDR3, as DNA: TGTGCCAGCAGCTTACAGGGGGCGCGAGCTTTCTTT. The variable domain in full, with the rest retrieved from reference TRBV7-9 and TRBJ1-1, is DTGVSQNPRHKITKRGQNVTFRCDPISEHNRLYWYRQTLGQGPEFLTYFQNEAQLEKSRLLSDRFSAERPKGSFSTLEIQRTEQGDSAMYLCASSLQGARAFFGQGTRLTVV.

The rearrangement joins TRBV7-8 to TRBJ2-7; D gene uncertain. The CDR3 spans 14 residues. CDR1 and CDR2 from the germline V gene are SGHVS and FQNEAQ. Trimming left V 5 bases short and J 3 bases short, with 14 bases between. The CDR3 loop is CASSPPATLYEQYF. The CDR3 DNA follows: TGTGCCAGCAGCCCCCCGGCGACACTCTACGAGCAGTACTTC.

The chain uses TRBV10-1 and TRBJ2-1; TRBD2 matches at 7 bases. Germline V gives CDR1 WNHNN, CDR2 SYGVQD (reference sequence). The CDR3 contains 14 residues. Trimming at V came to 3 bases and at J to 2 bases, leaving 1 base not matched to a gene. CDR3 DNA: TGCGCCAGCAGTGACGGACTAGCCTACAATGAGCAGTTCTTC. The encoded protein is CASSDGLAYNEQFF.

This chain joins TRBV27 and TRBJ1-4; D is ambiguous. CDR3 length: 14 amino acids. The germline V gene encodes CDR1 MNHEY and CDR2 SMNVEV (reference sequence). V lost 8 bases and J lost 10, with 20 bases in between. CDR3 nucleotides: TGTGCCAGCCGTTCCGCGGCCTTAGGTGGAAAACTGTTTTTT. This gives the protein CASRSAALGGKLFF.

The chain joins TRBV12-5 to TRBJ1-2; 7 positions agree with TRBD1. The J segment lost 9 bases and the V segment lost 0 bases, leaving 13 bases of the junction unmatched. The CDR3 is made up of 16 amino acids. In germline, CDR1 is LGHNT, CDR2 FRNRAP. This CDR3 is CASGLVLGNDRVSYTF. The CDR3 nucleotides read TGTGCTAGTGGTTTGGTACTGGGGAATGACAGGGTGAGCTACACCTTC. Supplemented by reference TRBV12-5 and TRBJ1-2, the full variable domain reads DARVTQTPRHKVTEMGQEVTMRCQPILGHNTVFWYRQTMMQGLELLAYFRNRAPLDDSGMPKDRFSAEMPDATLATLKIQPSEPRDSAVYFCASGLVLGNDRVSYTFGSGTRLTVV.

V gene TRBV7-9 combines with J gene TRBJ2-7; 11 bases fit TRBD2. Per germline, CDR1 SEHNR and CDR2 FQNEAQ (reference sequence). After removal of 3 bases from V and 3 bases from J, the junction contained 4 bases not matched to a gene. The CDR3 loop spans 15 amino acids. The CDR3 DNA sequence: TGTGCCAGCAGCTTCAAAGGGACTAGCGGCTACGAGCAGTACTTC. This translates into CASSFKGTSGYEQYF.

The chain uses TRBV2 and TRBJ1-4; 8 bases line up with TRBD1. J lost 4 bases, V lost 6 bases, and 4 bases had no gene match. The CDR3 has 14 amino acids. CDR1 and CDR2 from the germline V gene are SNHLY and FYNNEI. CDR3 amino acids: CASRQGGVNEKLFF. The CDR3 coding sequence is TGTGCCAGCAGACAGGGGGGGGTTAATGAAAAACTGTTTTTT.

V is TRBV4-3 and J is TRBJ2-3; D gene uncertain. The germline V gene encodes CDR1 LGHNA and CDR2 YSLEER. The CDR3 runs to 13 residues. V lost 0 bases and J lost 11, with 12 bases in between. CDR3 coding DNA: TGCGCCAGCAGCCAAGAGCGGAGCTCCCAGCAGTATTTT. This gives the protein CASSQERSSQQYF.

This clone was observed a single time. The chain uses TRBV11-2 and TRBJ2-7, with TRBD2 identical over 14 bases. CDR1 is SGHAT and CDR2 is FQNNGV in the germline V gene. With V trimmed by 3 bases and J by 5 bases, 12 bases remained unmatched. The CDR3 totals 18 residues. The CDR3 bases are TGTGCCAGCAGCTTGCTGGCCAGACTAGCGGGAGGGTCTAACGAGCAGTACTTC. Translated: CASSLLARLAGGSNEQYF. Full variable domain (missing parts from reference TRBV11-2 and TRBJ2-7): EAGVAQSPRYKIIEKRQSVAFWCNPISGHATLYWYQQILGQGPKLLIQFQNNGVVDDSQLPKDRFSAERLKGVDSTLKIQPAKLEDSAVYLCASSLLARLAGGSNEQYFGPGTRLTVT.

CDR3 coding DNA: TGTGCCAGCAGCAAAGGAGGGAGAAGCTCCTACAATGAGCAGTTCTTC. Translated: CASSKGGRSSYNEQFF. This rearrangement joins TRBV21-1 to TRBJ2-1; the D call in the table, TRBD2, was not verified against the DNA. TRBV21-1 corresponds to a pseudogene. The CDR3 has 16 residues.

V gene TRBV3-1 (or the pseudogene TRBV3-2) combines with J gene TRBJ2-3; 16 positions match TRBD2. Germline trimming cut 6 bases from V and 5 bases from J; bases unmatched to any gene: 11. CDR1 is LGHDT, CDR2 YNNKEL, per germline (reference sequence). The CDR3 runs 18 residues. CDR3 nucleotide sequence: TGTGCCAGCAGTCCTTCTGAGGGACTAGCGGGAGGGGTAGATACGCAGTATTTT. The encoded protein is CASSPSEGLAGGVDTQYF.

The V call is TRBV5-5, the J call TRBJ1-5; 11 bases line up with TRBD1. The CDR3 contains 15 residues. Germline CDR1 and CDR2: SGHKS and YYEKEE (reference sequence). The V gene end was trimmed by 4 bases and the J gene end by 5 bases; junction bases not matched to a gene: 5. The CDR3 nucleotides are TGTGCCAGCAGCGAAGGACAGGGGGCCTATCAGCCCCAGCATTTT. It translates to CASSEGQGAYQPQHF. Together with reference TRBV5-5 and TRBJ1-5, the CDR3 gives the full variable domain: DAGVTQSPTHLIKTRGQQVTLRCSPISGHKSVSWYQQVLGQGPQFIFQYYEKEERGRGNFPDRFSARQFPNYSSELNVNALLLGDSALYLCASSEGQGAYQPQHFGDGTRLSIL.

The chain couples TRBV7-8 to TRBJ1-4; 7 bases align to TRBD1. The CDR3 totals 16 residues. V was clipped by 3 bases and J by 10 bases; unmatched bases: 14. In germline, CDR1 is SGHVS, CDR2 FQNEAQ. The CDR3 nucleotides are TGTGCCAGCAGCTTTTCTCCCAACGGACAGGTTGGAAAACTGTTTTTT. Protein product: CASSFSPNGQVGKLFF.

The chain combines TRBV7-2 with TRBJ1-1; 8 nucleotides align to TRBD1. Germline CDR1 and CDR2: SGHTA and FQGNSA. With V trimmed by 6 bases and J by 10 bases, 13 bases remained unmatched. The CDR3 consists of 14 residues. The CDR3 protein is CASRLQGAQTPAFF. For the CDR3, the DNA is TGTGCCAGCAGGCTCCAGGGGGCGCAGACCCCAGCTTTCTTT.

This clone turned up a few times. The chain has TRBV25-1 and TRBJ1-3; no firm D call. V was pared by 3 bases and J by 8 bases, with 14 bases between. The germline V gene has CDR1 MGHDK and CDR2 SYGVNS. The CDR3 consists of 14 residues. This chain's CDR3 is CASSESEGQDTIYF. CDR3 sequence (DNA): TGTGCCAGCAGTGAGTCTGAAGGTCAGGACACCATATATTTT.

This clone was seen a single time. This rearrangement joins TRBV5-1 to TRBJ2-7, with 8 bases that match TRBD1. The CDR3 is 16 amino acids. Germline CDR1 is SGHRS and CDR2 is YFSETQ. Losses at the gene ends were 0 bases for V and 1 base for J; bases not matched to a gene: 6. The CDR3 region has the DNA TGCGCCAGCAGCTTGGCCGGACAGGGTACATCCTACGAGCAGTACTTC. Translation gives CASSLAGQGTSYEQYF.

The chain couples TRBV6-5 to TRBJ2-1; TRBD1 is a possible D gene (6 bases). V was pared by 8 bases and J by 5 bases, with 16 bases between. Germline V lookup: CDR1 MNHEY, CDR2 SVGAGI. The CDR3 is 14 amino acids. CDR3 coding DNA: TGTGCCAGCGCCATAGGTAGGGGGAACAATGAGCAGTTCTTC. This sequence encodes CASAIGRGNNEQFF.

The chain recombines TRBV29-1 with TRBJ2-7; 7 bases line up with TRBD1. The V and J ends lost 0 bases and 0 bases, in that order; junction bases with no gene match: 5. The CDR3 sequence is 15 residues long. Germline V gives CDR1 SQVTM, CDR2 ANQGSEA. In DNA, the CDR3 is TGCAGCGTTGAAGAACTGAGGGGGCCCTCCTACGAGCAGTACTTC. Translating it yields CSVEELRGPSYEQYF.

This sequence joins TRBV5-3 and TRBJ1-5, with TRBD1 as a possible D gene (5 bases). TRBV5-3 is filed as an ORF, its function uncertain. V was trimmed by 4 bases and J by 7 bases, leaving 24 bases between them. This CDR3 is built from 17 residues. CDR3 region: CARSLLEGEERQQPQHF. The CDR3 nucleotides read TGTGCCAGAAGCCTTTTGGAAGGGGAGGAGAGGCAACAGCCCCAGCATTTT.

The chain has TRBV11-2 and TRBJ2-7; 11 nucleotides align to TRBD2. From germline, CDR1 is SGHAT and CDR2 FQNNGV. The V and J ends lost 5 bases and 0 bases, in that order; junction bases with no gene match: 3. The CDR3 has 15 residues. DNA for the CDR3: TGTGCCAGCAGCGCCACTAGCGGGAGCTCCTACGAGCAGTACTTC. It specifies CASSATSGSSYEQYF.

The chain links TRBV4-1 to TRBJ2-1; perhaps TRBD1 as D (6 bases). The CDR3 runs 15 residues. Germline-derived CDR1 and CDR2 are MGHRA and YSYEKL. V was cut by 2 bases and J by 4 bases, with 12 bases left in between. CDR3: CASSQPGRGYNEQFF. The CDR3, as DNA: TGCGCCAGCAGCCAACCGGGAAGGGGGTACAATGAGCAGTTCTTC.